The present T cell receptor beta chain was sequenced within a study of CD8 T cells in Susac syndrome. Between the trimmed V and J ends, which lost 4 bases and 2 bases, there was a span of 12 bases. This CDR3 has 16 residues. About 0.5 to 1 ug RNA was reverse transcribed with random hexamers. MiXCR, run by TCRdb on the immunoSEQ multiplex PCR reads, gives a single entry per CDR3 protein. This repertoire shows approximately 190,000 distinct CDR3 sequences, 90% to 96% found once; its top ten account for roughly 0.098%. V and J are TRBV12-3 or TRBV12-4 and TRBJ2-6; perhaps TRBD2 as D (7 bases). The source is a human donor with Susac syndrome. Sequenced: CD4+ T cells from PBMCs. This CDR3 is CASSSGGRAGANVLTF. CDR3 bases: TGTGCCAGCAGTTCCGGGGGGCGGGCTGGGGCCAACGTCCTGACTTTC.